This T cell receptor (beta chain) comes out of a study of cytomegalovirus exposure and HLA in healthy donors. The PCR ran on 60 Vbeta and 13 Jbeta primers. Assay: immunoSEQ multiplex PCR; the TCRdb copy retains only in-frame clones and omits some. Found here are about 160,000 clones, about 80% of them singletons; the top ten hold 9.7%. This CDR3 spans 14 amino acids. CDR1 is GTSNPN and CDR2 is SVGIG in the germline V gene (reference sequence). Trimming left V 1 base short and J 5 bases short, with 11 bases between. The sequence was obtained from a man younger than 35 in good health and CMV-seropositive. The rearrangement links TRBV30 to TRBJ1-4, with no clear D. Material for sequencing was PBMCs. CDR3 nucleotide sequence: TGTGCCTGGAGTGCGGGTCGATGGAATGAAAAACTGTTTTTT. This encodes CAWSAGRWNEKLFF.